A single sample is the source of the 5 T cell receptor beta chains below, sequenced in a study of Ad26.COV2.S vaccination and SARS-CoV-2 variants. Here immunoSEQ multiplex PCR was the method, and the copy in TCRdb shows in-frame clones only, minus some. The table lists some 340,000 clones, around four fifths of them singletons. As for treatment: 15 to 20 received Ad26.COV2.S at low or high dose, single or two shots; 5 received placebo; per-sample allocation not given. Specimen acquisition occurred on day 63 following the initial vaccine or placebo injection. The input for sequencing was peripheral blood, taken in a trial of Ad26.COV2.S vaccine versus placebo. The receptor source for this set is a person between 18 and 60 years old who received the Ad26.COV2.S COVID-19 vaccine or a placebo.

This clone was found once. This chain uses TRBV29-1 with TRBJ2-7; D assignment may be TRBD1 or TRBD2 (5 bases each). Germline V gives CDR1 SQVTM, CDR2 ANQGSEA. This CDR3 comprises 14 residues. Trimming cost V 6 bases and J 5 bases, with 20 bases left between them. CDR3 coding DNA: TGCAGCGTGGTCCCCGGGGCCACGACCAACGAGCAGTACTTC. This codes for CSVVPGATTNEQYF.

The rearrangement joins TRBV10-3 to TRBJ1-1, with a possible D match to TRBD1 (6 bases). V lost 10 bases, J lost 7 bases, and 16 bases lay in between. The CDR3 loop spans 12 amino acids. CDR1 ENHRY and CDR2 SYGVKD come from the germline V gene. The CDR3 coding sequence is TGTGCCAGCACAGGGTACACTCGTGAAGCTTTCTTT. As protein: CASTGYTREAFF.

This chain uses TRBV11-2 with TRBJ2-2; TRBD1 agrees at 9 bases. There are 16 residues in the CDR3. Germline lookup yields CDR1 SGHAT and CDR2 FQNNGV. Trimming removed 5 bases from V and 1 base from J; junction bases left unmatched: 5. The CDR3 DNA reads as TGTGCCAGCAGCGCGGACAGGGGCCAGAACACCGGGGAGCTGTTTTTT. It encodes CASSADRGQNTGELFF.

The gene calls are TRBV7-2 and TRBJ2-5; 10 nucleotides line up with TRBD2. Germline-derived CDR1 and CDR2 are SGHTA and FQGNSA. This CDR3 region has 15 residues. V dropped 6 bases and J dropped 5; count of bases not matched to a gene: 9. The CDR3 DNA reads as TGTGCCAGCAGTTTTCAAAGCGGGGGGGGTGAGACCCAGTACTTC. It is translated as CASSFQSGGGETQYF.

The CDR3 spells CASSSVGQGDEKLFF. For the CDR3, the DNA is TGTGCCAGCAGCTCCGTTGGGCAGGGTGATGAAAAACTGTTTTTT. The chain uses TRBV28 and TRBJ1-4, with D possibly matching TRBD1 (5 bases). The CDR3 totals 15 residues. The germline CDR1 and CDR2 sequences are MDHEN and SYDVKM. Trimming cost V 6 bases and J 6 bases, with 17 bases left between them.